This TCR beta chain is from a study of control samples from healthy donors and cancer patients. Profiling relied on immunoSEQ multiplex PCR, and the TCRdb table lists in-frame clones only, not all of them. The sample lists 75,000 to 95,000 clones, more than 85% seen once, with about 1.5% in the top ten. The source is a woman in her 30s in good health. The sequenced sample was blood.

CDR3 DNA: TGTGCCAGCAGTGAAAACAGGGGGCATTCACCCCTCCACTTT. This gives the protein CASSENRGHSPLHF. V usage is TRBV2 and J usage is TRBJ1-6, with 9 bases lining up with TRBD1. Germline assignment: CDR1 SNHLY and CDR2 FYNNEI. V dropped 2 bases and J dropped 8; count of bases not matched to a gene: 1. This CDR3 is built from 14 residues.